The following is a TCR beta chain sequence with its context. Its antigen is currently unknown. The germline gene is not matched at one end of the junction; a read error may be the cause. This record belongs to a study of T-cell memory formation after mild COVID-19. General study results and limits: A second wave expanding day 15 to 37 was CD4+-biased; contracting clones were balanced. Cross-reactive memory appears to have joined, as suggested by some responding clones showing up in pre-infection memory. CD4+ clones that contracted lay mainly in CM and EM; CD8+ ones lay in EMRA.

CDR3 length: 16 residues. Germline-derived CDR1 and CDR2 are SGHVS and FQNEAQ. TCRdb itself ran the 5' RACE reads through MiXCR, one entry per CDR3 protein. The sample consists of about 420,000 distinct CDR3 sequences, 23% of them appearing once. The origin of this receptor is an adult woman who had mild COVID-19 (a few samples of this study predate the infection). Cell type and time point are not known. The chain recombines TRBV7-8 with TRBJ1-2, with 8 bases aligning to TRBD1. Source material: PBMCs or a T cell subset sorted from them (not recorded which). The CDR3 here is CSSSSEGRGLRYGYTF. CDR3 DNA sequence: TGTTCCAGCAGCTCGGAGGGCAGGGGGCTTCGATATGGCTACACCTTC.